The present TCR beta chain was sequenced within a study of shared clonotypes between healthy human individuals. Trimming removed 2 bases from V and 5 bases from J, with 12 bases in between. The CDR3 length is 14 residues. Looked up from germline, CDR1 is PRHDT and CDR2 is FYEKMQ (reference sequence). The protocol was immunoSEQ multiplex PCR, while the TCRdb copy is restricted to in-frame clones and leaves out a portion. The sample holds 550,000 to 800,000 clones, about nine tenths seen once. The source material was memory CD8+ T cells from PBMCs. The subset: CD45RO+ cells pooled with CCR7-negative TemRA cells. The sequence was obtained from a man between 18 and 35 years old in good health. Some clones in this sample may be carry-over from other donors' samples. This chain links TRBV13 with TRBJ2-5, with D possibly being TRBD1 (6 bases). Written as DNA, the CDR3 is TGTGCCAGCAGCTTATGGGGGCGCATGGAGACCCAGTACTTC. Protein product: CASSLWGRMETQYF. The full variable domain, rest sourced from reference TRBV13 and TRBJ2-5, is AAGVIQSPRHLIKEKRETATLKCYPIPRHDTVYWYQQGPGQDPQFLISFYEKMQSDKGSIPDRFSAQQFSDYHSELNMSSLELGDSALYFCASSLWGRMETQYFGPGTRLLVL.